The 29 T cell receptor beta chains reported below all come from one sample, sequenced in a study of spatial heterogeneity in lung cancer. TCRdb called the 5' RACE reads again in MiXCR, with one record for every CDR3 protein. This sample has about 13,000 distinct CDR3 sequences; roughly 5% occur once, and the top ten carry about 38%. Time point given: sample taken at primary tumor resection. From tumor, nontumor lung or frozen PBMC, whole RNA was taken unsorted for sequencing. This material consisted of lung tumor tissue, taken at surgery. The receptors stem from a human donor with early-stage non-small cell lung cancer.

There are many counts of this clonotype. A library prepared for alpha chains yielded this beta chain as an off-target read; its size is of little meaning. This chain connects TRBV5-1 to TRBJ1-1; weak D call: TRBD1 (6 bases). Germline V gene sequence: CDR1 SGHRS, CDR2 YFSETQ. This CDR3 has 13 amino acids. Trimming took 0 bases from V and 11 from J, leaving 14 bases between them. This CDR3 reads CASSLDWAGDAFF. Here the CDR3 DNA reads TGCGCCAGCAGCTTGGATTGGGCAGGGGATGCTTTCTTT.

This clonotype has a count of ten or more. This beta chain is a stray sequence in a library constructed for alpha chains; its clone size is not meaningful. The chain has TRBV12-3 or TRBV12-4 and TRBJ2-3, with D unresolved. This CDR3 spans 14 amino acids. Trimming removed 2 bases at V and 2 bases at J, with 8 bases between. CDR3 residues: CASSLRQNTDTQYF. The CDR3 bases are TGTGCCAGCAGTTTACGCCAGAACACAGATACGCAGTATTTT.

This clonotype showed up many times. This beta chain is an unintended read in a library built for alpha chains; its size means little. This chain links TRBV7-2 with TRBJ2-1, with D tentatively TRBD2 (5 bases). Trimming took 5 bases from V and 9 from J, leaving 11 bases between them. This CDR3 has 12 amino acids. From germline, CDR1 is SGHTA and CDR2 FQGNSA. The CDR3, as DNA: TGTGCCAGCAGCAAGGACTGGGGTGAGCAGTTCTTC. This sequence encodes CASSKDWGEQFF.

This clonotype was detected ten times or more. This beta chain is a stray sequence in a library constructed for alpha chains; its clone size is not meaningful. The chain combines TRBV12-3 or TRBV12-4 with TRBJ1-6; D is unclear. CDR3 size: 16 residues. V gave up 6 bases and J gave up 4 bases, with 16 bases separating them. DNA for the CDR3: TGTGCCAGCAGACCGGGATCCCTGGGTTATAATTCACCCCTCCACTTT. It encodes CASRPGSLGYNSPLHF.

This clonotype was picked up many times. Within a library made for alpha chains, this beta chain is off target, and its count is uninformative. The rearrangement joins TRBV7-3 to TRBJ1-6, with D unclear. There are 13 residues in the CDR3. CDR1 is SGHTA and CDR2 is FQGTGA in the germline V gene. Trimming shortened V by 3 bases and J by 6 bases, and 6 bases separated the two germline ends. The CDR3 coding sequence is TGTGCCAGCAGCTTGGAGTTTAATTCACCCCTCCACTTT. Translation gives CASSLEFNSPLHF.

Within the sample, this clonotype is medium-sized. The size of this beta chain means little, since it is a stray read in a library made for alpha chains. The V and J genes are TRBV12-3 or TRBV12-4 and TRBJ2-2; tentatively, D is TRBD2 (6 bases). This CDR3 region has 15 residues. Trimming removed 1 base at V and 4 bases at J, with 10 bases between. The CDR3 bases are TGTGCCAGCAGTTTAGGGCGGGATCTCACCGGGGAGCTGTTTTTT. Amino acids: CASSLGRDLTGELFF.

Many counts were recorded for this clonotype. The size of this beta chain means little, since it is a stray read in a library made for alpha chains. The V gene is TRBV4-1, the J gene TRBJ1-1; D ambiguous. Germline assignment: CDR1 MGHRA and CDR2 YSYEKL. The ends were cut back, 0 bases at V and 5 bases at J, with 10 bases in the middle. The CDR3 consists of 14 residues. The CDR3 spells CASSQETPWTEAFF. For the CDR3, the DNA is TGCGCCAGCAGCCAAGAGACGCCCTGGACTGAAGCTTTCTTT.

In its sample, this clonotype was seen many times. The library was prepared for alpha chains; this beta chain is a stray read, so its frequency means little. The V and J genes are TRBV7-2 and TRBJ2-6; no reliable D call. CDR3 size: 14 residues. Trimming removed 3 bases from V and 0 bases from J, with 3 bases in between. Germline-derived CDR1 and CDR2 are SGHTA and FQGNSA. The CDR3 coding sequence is TGTGCCAGCAGCTTGTTCTCTGGGGCCAACGTCCTGACTTTC. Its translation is CASSLFSGANVLTF.

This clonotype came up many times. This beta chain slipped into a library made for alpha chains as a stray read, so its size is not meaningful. CDR3 loop: CAWSTWAGGDTEAFF. CDR3 in DNA: TGTGCCTGGAGTACCTGGGCAGGGGGGGACACTGAAGCTTTCTTT. The genes are TRBV30 and TRBJ1-1; 7 positions agree with TRBD1. From germline, CDR1 is GTSNPN and CDR2 SVGIG (reference sequence). The V segment lost 2 bases and the J segment 3 bases; nucleotides outside the gene matches: 9. CDR3 size: 15 residues.

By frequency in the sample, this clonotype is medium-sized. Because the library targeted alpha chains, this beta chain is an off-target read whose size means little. In nucleotides, the CDR3 is TGCGCCAGCAGCTTGGGGACGAACACTGAAGCTTTCTTT. It yields the protein CASSLGTNTEAFF. The chain uses TRBV5-1 and TRBJ1-1; D remains ambiguous. Per germline, CDR1 SGHRS and CDR2 YFSETQ. V lost 0 bases, J lost 1 base, and 4 bases lay in between. The CDR3 consists of 13 residues. The entire variable domain, with the rest obtained from reference TRBV5-1 and TRBJ1-1, is as follows: KAGVTQTPRYLIKTRGQQVTLSCSPISGHRSVSWYQQTPGQGLQFLFEYFSETQRNKGNFPGRFSGRQFSNSRSEMNVSTLELGDSALYLCASSLGTNTEAFFGQGTRLTVV.

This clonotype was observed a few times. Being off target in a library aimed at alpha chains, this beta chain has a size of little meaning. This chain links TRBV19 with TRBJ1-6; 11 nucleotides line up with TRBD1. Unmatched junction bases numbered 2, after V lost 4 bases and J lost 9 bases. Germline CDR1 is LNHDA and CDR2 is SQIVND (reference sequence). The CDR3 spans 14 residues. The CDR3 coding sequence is TGTGCCAGTAGTACCGGGACAGGGGGTTCACCCCTCCACTTT. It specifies CASSTGTGGSPLHF.

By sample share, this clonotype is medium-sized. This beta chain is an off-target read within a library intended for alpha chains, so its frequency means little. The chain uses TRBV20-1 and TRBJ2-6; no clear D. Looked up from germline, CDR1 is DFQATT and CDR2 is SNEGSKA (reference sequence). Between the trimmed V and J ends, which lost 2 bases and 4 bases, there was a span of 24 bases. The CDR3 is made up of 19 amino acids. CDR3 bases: TGCAGTGCTAGACCCGCGTTGGCCACAAGCAAGTCCGGGGCCAACGTCCTGACTTTC. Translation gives CSARPALATSKSGANVLTF.

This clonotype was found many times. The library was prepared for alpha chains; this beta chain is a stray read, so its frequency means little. The CDR3 here is CASSNDGVLEQYV. CDR3 coding DNA: TGTGCCAGCAGTAACGACGGCGTATTGGAGCAGTACGTC. The rearrangement joins TRBV6-2 or TRBV6-3 to TRBJ2-7; D unresolved. CDR3 length equals 13 residues. CDR1 is MNHEY and CDR2 is SVGEGT in the germline V gene. Trimming removed 5 bases at V and 7 bases at J, with 15 bases between.

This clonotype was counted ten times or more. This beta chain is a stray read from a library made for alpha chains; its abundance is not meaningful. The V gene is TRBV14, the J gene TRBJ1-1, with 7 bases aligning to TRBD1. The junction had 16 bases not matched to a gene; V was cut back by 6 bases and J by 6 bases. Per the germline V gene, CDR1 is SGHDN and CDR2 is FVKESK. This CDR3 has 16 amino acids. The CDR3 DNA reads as TGTGCCAGCAGTCCCCTTTACAGGGGAGGTCGGCCTGAAGCTTTCTTT. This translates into CASSPLYRGGRPEAFF.

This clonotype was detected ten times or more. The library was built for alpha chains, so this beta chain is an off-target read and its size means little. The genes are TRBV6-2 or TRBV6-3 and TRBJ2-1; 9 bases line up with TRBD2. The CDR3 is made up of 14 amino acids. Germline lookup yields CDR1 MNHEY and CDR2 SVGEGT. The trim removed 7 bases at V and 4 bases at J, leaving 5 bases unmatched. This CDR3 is CASNLAGRYNEQFF. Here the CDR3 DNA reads TGTGCCAGCAATCTAGCGGGGCGATACAATGAGCAGTTCTTC.

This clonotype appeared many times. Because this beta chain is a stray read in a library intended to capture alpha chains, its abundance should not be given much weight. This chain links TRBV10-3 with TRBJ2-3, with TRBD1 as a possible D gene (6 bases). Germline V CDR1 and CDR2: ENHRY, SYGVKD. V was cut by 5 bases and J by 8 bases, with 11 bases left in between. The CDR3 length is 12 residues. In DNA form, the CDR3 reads TGTGCCATCAGTTCTTTGGGGGCTACGCAGTATTTT. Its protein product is CAISSLGATQYF.

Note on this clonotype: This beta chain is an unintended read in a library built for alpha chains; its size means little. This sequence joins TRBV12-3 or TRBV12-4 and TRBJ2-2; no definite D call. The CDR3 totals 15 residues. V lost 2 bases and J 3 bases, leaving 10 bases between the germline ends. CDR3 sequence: CASSLIGADTGELFF. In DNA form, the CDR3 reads TGTGCCAGCAGTTTAATAGGTGCGGACACCGGGGAGCTGTTTTTT.

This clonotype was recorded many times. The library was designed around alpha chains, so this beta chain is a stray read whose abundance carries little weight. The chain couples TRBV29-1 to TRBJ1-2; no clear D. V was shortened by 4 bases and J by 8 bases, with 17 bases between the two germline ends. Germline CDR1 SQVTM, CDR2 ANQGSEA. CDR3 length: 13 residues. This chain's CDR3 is CSVVEGVYDGYTF. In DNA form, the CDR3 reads TGCAGCGTTGTGGAGGGAGTTTACGACGGCTACACCTTC.

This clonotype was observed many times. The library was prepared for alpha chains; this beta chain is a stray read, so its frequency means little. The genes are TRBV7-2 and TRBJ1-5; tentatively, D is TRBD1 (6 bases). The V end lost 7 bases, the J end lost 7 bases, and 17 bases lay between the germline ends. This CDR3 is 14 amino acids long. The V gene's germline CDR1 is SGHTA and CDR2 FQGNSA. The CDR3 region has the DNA TGTGCCAGCAATACCAACCCTGGGGGCCAGCCCCAGCATTTT. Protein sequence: CASNTNPGGQPQHF.

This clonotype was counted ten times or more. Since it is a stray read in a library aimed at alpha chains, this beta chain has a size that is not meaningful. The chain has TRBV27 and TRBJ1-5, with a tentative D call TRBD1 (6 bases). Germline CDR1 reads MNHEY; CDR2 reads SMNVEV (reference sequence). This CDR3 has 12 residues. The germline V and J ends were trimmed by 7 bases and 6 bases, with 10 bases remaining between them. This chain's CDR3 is CASKTGGQPQHF. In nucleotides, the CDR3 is TGTGCCAGCAAGACAGGCGGTCAGCCCCAGCATTTT.

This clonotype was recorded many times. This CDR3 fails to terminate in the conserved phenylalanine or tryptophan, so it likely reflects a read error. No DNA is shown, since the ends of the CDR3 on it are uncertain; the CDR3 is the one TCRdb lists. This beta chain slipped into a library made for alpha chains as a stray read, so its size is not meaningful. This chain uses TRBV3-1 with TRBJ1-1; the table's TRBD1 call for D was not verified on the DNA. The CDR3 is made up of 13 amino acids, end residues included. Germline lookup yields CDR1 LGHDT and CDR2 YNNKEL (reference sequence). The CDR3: CASSQGGTGVQLG.

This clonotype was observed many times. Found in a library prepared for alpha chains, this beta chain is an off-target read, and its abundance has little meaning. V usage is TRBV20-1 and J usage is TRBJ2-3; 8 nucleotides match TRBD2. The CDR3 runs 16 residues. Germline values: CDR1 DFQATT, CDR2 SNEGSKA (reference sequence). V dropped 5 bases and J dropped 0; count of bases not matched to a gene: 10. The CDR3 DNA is TGCAGTGCTCGACCTAGCGGGTTAATCAGCACAGATACGCAGTATTTT. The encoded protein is CSARPSGLISTDTQYF.

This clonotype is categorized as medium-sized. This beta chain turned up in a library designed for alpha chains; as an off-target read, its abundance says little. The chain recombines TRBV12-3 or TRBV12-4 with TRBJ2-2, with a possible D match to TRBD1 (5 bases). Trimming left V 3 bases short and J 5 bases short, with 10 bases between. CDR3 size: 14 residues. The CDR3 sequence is CASSLQGGTGELFF. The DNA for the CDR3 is TGTGCCAGCAGTTTGCAGGGTGGGACCGGGGAGCTGTTTTTT.

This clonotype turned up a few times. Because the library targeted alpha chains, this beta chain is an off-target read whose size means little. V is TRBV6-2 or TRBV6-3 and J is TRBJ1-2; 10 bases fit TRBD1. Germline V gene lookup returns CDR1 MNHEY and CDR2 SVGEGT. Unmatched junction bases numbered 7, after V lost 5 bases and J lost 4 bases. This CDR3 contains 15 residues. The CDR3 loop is CASSTTGQGTYGYTF. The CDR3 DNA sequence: TGTGCCAGCAGTACAACGGGACAGGGGACCTATGGCTACACCTTC.

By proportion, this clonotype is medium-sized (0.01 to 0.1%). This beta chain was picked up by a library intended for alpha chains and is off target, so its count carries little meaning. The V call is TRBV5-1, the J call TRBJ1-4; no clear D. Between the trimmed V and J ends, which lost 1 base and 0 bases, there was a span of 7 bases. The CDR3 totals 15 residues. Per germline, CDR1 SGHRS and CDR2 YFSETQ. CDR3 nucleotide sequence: TGCGCCAGCAGCTTGAACCCTGCAACTAATGAAAAACTGTTTTTT. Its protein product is CASSLNPATNEKLFF.

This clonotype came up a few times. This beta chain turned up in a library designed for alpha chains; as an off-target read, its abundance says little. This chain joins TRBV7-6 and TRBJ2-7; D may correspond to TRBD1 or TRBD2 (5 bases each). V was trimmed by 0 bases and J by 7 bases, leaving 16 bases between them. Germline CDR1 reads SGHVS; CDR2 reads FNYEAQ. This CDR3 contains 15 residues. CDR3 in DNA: TGTGCCAGCAGCTTAGCTGGGGGTTCCCCGGGTGAGCAGTACGTC. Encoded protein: CASSLAGGSPGEQYV.

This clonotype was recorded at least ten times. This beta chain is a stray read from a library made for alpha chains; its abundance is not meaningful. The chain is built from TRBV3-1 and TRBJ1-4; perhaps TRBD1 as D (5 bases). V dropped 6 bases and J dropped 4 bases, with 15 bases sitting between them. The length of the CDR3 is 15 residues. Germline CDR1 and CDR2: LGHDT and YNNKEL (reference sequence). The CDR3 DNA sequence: TGTGCCAGCAGAAAGGGGACGGGAAATAATGAAAAACTGTTTTTT. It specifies CASRKGTGNNEKLFF. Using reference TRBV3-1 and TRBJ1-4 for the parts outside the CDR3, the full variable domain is DTAVSQTPKYLVTQMGNDKSIKCEQNLGHDTMYWYKQDSKKFLKIMFSYNNKELIINETVPNRFSPKSPDKAHLNLHINSLELGDSAVYFCASRKGTGNNEKLFFGSGTQLSVL.

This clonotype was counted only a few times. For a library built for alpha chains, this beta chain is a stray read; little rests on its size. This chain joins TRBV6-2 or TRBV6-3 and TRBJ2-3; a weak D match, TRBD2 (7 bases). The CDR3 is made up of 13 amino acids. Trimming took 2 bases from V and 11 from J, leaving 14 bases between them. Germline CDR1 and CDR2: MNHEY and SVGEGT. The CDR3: CASSYGGGREQYF. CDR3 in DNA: TGTGCCAGCAGTTACGGCGGGGGCCGAGAGCAGTATTTT.

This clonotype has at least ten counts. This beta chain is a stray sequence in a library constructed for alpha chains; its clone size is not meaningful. The CDR3 nucleotides are TGTGCCAGCAGTGAAGGGGGGGAAGCTTTCTTT. Residues: CASSEGGEAFF. The V gene is TRBV2, the J gene TRBJ1-1, with a possible D match to TRBD1 (5 bases). Per the germline V gene, CDR1 is SNHLY and CDR2 is FYNNEI. Trimming pared 1 base from V and 8 bases from J, leaving 5 bases between. The CDR3 loop spans 11 amino acids.